The 16 T cell receptor beta chains below all came from one sample that was sequenced in a study of shared clonotypes between healthy human individuals. Generated by immunoSEQ multiplex PCR, the TCRdb table keeps only in-frame clones and is missing some. Of approximately 1.4 million clones listed, approximately 98% are singletons. Material: naive CD4+ T cells sorted from blood. As for subset: CD45RA+ positively selected. The receptor source for this set is a man in his thirties or forties in good health.

The chain recombines TRBV7-2 with TRBJ2-3, with TRBD2 identical over 14 bases. Germline V lookup: CDR1 SGHTA, CDR2 FQGNSA. V gave up 5 bases and J gave up 3 bases; unmatched junction bases: 7. This CDR3 is 17 amino acids long. This CDR3 reads CASSPRLAGGQTDTQYF. In DNA form, the CDR3 reads TGTGCCAGCAGCCCCAGACTAGCGGGAGGGCAGACAGATACGCAGTATTTT.

The chain links TRBV9 to TRBJ2-1, with D perhaps matching TRBD2 (6 bases). Per the germline V gene, CDR1 is SGDLS and CDR2 is YYNGEE. The length of the CDR3 is 17 residues. V lost 3 bases and J 0 bases, leaving 16 bases between the germline ends. The CDR3 spells CASSAREVTRSYNEQFF. CDR3 coding DNA: TGTGCCAGCAGCGCGCGGGAAGTAACCCGCTCCTACAATGAGCAGTTCTTC.

V and J are TRBV5-1 and TRBJ2-2; 9 bases match TRBD1. The trim removed 4 bases at V and 1 base at J, leaving 8 bases unmatched. The CDR3 has 17 amino acids. Germline CDR1 reads SGHRS; CDR2 reads YFSETQ. In DNA form, the CDR3 reads TGCGCCAGCAGCCCGTGGGGACAGGGAAGGAACACCGGGGAGCTGTTTTTT. Protein: CASSPWGQGRNTGELFF. The full variable domain, in which reference TRBV5-1 and TRBJ2-2 provide the parts outside the CDR3, is KAGVTQTPRYLIKTRGQQVTLSCSPISGHRSVSWYQQTPGQGLQFLFEYFSETQRNKGNFPGRFSGRQFSNSRSEMNVSTLELGDSALYLCASSPWGQGRNTGELFFGEGSRLTVL.

The chain carries TRBV7-6 and TRBJ2-1; perhaps TRBD2 as D (6 bases). Germline-derived CDR1 and CDR2 are SGHVS and FNYEAQ. This CDR3 is built from 14 residues. V lost 2 bases to trimming and J lost 7 bases, with 12 bases between them. CDR3 nucleotides: TGTGCCAGCAGCTTATGGTACCGGGAGAATGAGCAGTTCTTC. Protein sequence: CASSLWYRENEQFF.

The chain is built from TRBV23-1 and TRBJ2-5; tentative D call: TRBD1 (5 bases). TRBV23-1 belongs to the ORF category, with a function that is uncertain. The CDR3 length is 16 residues. Trimming took 0 bases from V and 1 from J, leaving 12 bases between them. The CDR3 coding sequence is TGCGCCAGCAGTCAATCGGTACAGACAGTCCAAGAGACCCAGTACTTC. Translation: CASSQSVQTVQETQYF.

The chain carries TRBV2 and TRBJ2-1, with a weak D call TRBD2 (7 bases). Between the trimmed V and J ends, which lost 7 bases and 6 bases, there was a span of 16 bases. This CDR3 is built from 14 residues. Germline CDR1 is SNHLY and CDR2 is FYNNEI. This chain's CDR3 is CASKGGSDSNEQFF. The DNA of the CDR3 is TGTGCCAGCAAGGGGGGGTCGGACTCCAATGAGCAGTTCTTC.

The chain employs TRBV7-2 and TRBJ2-2; D remains ambiguous. V lost 4 bases to trimming and J lost 0 bases, with 9 bases between them. In germline, CDR1 is SGHTA, CDR2 FQGNSA. The CDR3 spans 15 residues. As DNA, the CDR3 is TGTGCCAGCAGCTCAAGGGCGGCGAACACCGGGGAGCTGTTTTTT. It translates to CASSSRAANTGELFF.

The gene calls are TRBV28 and TRBJ2-5; D perhaps matches TRBD2 (6 bases). V was shortened by 6 bases and J by 3 bases, with 14 bases between the two germline ends. This CDR3 spans 14 amino acids. The germline V gene encodes CDR1 MDHEN and CDR2 SYDVKM. CDR3 nucleotide sequence: TGTGCCAGCAGCCCCGGAGGGATTGAAGAGACCCAGTACTTC. It specifies CASSPGGIEETQYF.

The chain uses TRBV7-2 and TRBJ2-7, with TRBD2 identical over 13 bases. Trimming at V came to 8 bases and at J to 4 bases, leaving 2 bases not matched to a gene. The CDR3 extends over 13 amino acids. Germline assignment: CDR1 SGHTA and CDR2 FQGNSA. CDR3 residues: CASGTSGKYEQYF. CDR3 coding DNA: TGTGCCAGCGGGACTAGCGGGAAGTACGAGCAGTACTTC.

V is TRBV6-1 and J is TRBJ2-3, with D possibly matching TRBD1 (6 bases). This CDR3 comprises 13 residues. Germline CDR1 MNHNS, CDR2 SASEGT. The V gene lost 6 bases and the J gene lost 1 base, with 8 bases spanning the gap. CDR3 amino acids: CASRRQGTDTQYF. The CDR3 bases are TGTGCCAGCAGGAGACAGGGCACAGATACGCAGTATTTT.

The rearrangement links TRBV11-2 to TRBJ2-7; D may be TRBD2 (6 bases). Germline assignment: CDR1 SGHAT and CDR2 FQNNGV. This CDR3 is built from 16 residues. Trimming removed 2 bases at V and 2 bases at J, with 16 bases between. CDR3: CASSLYGGTGPYEQYF. CDR3 in DNA: TGTGCCAGCAGCTTATATGGGGGGACGGGCCCCTACGAGCAGTACTTC.

The V and J genes are TRBV6-1 and TRBJ2-3; D possibly corresponds to TRBD2 (6 bases). This CDR3 has 15 residues. In germline, CDR1 is MNHNS, CDR2 SASEGT. Trimming stripped 4 bases from V and 2 bases from J, with 13 bases between. In nucleotides, the CDR3 is TGTGCCAGCAGTGTTGGAGGGATTTACACAGATACGCAGTATTTT. It encodes CASSVGGIYTDTQYF.

J is TRBJ2-6 and V is TRBV7-2, with no clear D. Trimming cost V 6 bases and J 0 bases, with 9 bases left between them. CDR1 and CDR2 from the germline V gene are SGHTA and FQGNSA. This CDR3 contains 15 residues. In DNA form, the CDR3 reads TGTGCCAGCAGTAATCGCGGCTCTGGGGCCAACGTCCTGACTTTC. Translated: CASSNRGSGANVLTF.

The rearrangement uses TRBV9 and TRBJ1-4; 9 bases fit TRBD1. Germline-derived CDR1 and CDR2 are SGDLS and YYNGEE. The CDR3 is made up of 17 amino acids. V trimming: 0 bases; J trimming: 7 bases; junction bases outside the gene matches: 10. DNA of the CDR3: TGTGCCAGCAGCGTAGGAGCTGGAGGGACAGGGCTTGAAAAACTGTTTTTT. Translated: CASSVGAGGTGLEKLFF.

This clone has just one count. Other DNA sequences of this sample code for an identical CDR3. The CDR3: CASSVGTVNEQFF. Written as DNA, the CDR3 is TGTGCCAGCAGCGTTGGGACCGTCAATGAGCAGTTCTTC. J is TRBJ2-1 and V is TRBV9; D possibly matches TRBD1 or TRBD2 (5 bases each). This CDR3 comprises 13 residues. CDR1 is SGDLS and CDR2 is YYNGEE in the germline V gene. Trimming removed 2 bases at V and 6 bases at J, with 9 bases between.

The rearrangement links TRBV25-1 to TRBJ2-7; a weak D match, TRBD1 (6 bases). The CDR3 spans 12 residues. The V gene's germline CDR1 is MGHDK and CDR2 SYGVNS. Trimming took off 4 bases at V and 4 bases at J, with 8 bases between the two ends. The CDR3 coding sequence is TGTGCCAGCAGTGCGGACAGTTACGAGCAGTACTTC. Protein product: CASSADSYEQYF.